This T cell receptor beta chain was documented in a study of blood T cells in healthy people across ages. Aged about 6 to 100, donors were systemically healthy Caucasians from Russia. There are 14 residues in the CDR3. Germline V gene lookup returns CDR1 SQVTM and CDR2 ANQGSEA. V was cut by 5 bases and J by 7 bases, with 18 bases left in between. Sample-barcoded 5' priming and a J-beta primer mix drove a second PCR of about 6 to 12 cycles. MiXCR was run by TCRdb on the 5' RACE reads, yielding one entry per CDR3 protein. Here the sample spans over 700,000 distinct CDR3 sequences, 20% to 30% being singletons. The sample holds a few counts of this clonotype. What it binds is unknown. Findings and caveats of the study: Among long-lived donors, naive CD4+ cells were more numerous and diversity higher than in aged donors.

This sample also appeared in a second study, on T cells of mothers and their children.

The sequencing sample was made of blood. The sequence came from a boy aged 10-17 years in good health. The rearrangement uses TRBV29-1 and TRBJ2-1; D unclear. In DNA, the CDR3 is TGCAGCGTTTGTCGTAGGCTAGATGGGAATGAGCAGTTCTTC. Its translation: CSVCRRLDGNEQFF.